This T cell receptor (beta chain) was recorded in a study of blood T cell repertoires in COVID-19. Study at large: T cells, B-cell-depleted T cells, or PBMCs provided the cDNA or gDNA that served as material.

This CDR3 has 16 residues. Germline V gives CDR1 SGDLS, CDR2 YYNGEE. Trimming removed 0 bases at V and 0 bases at J, with 10 bases between. Sequencing was performed with immunoSEQ multiplex PCR; in TCRdb, only in-frame clones are kept and a portion is missing. The sample has about 74,000 clones; around nine tenths are singletons. Sequenced sample: peripheral blood. The chain links TRBV9 to TRBJ2-1; D perhaps matches TRBD2 (5 bases). This sequence originates from a man between 65 and 85 years old with active or convalescent COVID-19. Here the CDR3 reads CASSVALGSSYNEQFF. DNA for the CDR3: TGTGCCAGCAGCGTAGCTCTGGGGAGCTCCTACAATGAGCAGTTCTTC.